The subject of this entry is one T cell receptor (beta chain). Its antigen remains unidentified. No much larger clonotype is one base removed from it; base qualities were not supplied. Library prep was done by 5' RACE. A second 7 to 11 cycle PCR used a sample-barcoded 5' primer and a J-beta primer mix. Each TCR beta cDNA molecule received a unique molecular identifier from a template-switch 5' adaptor carrying 12 random nucleotides. Each sample yielded at least 2.5 million CDR3-containing paired-end reads. All of the RNA was converted into first-strand cDNA using the Mint cDNA synthesis kit, with a TRBC-specific oligonucleotide serving as the primer. Following uracil-DNA glycosylase treatment, all cDNA underwent a first 18-cycle PCR with the universal primers M1SS and BC2_uni_R. In the authors' own workflow: Each sample was normalized by randomly selecting 1 million high-quality reads, each carrying a distinct molecular identifier. Reads sharing molecular identifiers were discarded rather than binned into consensus sequences. MiTCR, set to a Q25 quality threshold and the strictest error-elimination algorithm, was used for CDR3 identification, clonotype clustering and error correction. Lower-bound total TCR beta diversity was estimated with a nonparametric unseen species model using Euler transformation. Starting from the raw public reads, TCRdb applied fastp trimming at Q25, assembled clones with MiXCR and retained in-frame beta chains. Each entry merges the rows of one CDR3 protein and shows their most common DNA and genes. The V and J calls and clone size come from TCRdb's table, not from the authors' own analysis. The sample data list 1.8 million or so distinct CDR3 sequences, and about 39% of these were observed just once. In total, the top ten clones hold more than 20% of the sample.

The donors were some 36 Caucasian individuals from Russia, aged roughly 6 to 90 years, who were systemically healthy. Each donor gave roughly 11 milliliters of peripheral blood, drawn into EDTA-treated Vacutainer tubes. Ficoll-Paque density-gradient centrifugation was used to isolate PBMCs, with at least 6.5 million obtained per sample. Total RNA was extracted from PBMCs with Trizol reagent, with at least 6 micrograms obtained per sample. For every donor, flow cytometry on a PBMC aliquot measured the percentage of naive CD45RAhigh/CD27high T cells. The sample originates from a study of blood T cells in healthy people across ages (dated by TCRdb to about 2015). Regarding the study in general: In model experiments, roughly one uniquely barcoded TCR beta cDNA molecule per two T cells was captured by template switching. Age-related changes in TCR beta repertoire diversity were measured in the study by deep sequencing normalized with unique cDNA molecular identifiers. Four age groups were formed from the donors: young (average approximately 15 years), middle-aged (around 39), aged (around 62) and long-lived (more than 75). Donors of different ages were randomly distributed across sequencing lanes to avoid experimental bias. Two additional independent replicas of 1 million unique cDNA reads from the same blood draw were analyzed for two donors (one aged 18 to 30 and one aged 80 or older). Points the paper makes about the study in general: Observed TCR beta diversity correlated strongly with the percentage of naive T cells measured by flow cytometry. Conclusive comparison of naive and antigen-experienced compartments was prevented by the profiling of bulk unsorted PBMCs. As age increased, observed TCR beta diversity per million T cells dropped in a roughly linear way, and a significant reduction was already evident by age 40. Because donor CMV infection status was unknown, age-related changes in expanded clonotypes were potentially confounded. Estimates of total diversity from one million sequenced T cells were regarded as lower bounds and underestimates. Compared with the aged group, the long-lived group had more naive CD4+ T cells, fewer expanded clones and increased TCR diversity, a pattern suggesting age selection.

The CDR3, cysteine through phenylalanine, is 13 amino acids long. The sequence is cut down to CDR3 DNA, 39 bases in frame from base 1. The germline V gene gives CDR1 as SGHDT and CDR2 as YYEEEE. The V and J ends are trimmed by 4 bases and 5 bases, leaving 11 bases between them. The sequencing sample was made of blood. The chain links TRBV5-6 with TRBJ2-3; no D gene is confidently identified. The clonotype originates from a human donor in good health. The DNA sequence is as follows: TGTGCCAGCAGCCACCTTTCGGGAGATACGCAGTATTTT. This is translated as CASSHLSGDTQYF.